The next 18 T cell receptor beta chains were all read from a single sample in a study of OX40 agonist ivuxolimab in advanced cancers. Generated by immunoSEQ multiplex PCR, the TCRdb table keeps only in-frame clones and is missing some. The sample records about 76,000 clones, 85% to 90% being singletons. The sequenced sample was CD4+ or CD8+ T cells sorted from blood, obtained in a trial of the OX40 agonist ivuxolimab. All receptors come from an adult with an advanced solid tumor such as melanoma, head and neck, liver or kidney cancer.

CDR3 sequence reads: CSVGGQGTGEQYF. The CDR3 nucleotides read TGCAGCGTCGGTGGACAGGGGACGGGGGAGCAGTACTTC. The rearrangement links TRBV29-1 to TRBJ2-7, with 9 bases lining up with TRBD1. The germline CDR1 and CDR2 sequences are SQVTM and ANQGSEA. The CDR3 has 13 residues. Trimming at V came to 6 bases and at J to 7 bases, leaving 10 bases not matched to a gene.

CDR3 loop: CASSPGHNTGNTIYF. The CDR3 nucleotides are TGTGCCAGCAGCCCGGGACACAATACGGGAAACACCATATATTTT. The J gene is TRBJ1-3, the V gene TRBV6-5, with D possibly matching TRBD1 (6 bases). This CDR3 comprises 15 residues. Trimming removed 6 bases from V and 4 bases from J, with 16 bases in between. Per the germline V gene, CDR1 is MNHEY and CDR2 is SVGAGI.

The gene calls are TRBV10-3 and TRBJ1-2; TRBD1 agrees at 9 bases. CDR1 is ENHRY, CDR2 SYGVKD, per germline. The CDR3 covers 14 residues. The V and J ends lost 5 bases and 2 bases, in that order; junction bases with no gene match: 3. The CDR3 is CAISIDRGNYGYTF. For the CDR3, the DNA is TGTGCCATCAGTATAGACAGGGGGAACTATGGCTACACCTTC.

CDR3 nucleotide sequence: TGTGCCAGCTCACCATACTACGGGACTCCCGAGAAGGCTGAAGCTTTCTTT. Translating it yields CASSPYYGTPEKAEAFF. This chain uses TRBV18 with TRBJ1-1; tentative D call: TRBD1 (5 bases). Germline lookup yields CDR1 KGHSH and CDR2 LQKENI. The CDR3 is 17 amino acids. The V end was cut by 2 bases, the J end by 6 bases, with 22 bases between.

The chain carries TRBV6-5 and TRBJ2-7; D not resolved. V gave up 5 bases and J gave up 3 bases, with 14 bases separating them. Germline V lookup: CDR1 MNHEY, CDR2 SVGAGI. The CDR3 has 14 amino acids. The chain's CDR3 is CASSTSGIDYEQYF. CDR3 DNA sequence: TGTGCCAGCAGTACTTCAGGTATCGACTACGAGCAGTACTTC.

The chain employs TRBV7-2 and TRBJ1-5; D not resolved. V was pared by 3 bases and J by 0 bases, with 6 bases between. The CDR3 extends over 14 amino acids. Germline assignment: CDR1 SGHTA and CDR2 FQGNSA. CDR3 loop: CASSFERSNQPQHF. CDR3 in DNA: TGTGCCAGCAGCTTTGAGCGTAGCAATCAGCCCCAGCATTTT.

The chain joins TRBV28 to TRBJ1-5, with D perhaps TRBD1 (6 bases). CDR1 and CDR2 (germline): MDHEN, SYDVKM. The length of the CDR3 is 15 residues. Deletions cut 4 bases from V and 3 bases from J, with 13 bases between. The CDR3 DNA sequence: TGTGCCAGCAGTTCAGGGACATGGGTCAATCAGCCCCAGCATTTT. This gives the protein CASSSGTWVNQPQHF.

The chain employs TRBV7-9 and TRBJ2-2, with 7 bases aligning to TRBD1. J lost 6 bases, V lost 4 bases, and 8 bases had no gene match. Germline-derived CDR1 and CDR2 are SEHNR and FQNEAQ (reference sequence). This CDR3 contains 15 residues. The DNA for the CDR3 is TGTGCCAGCAGCTCACCCGGGACAGCCCCCGGGGAGCTGTTTTTT. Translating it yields CASSSPGTAPGELFF. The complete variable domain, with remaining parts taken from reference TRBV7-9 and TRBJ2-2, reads DTGVSQNPRHKITKRGQNVTFRCDPISEHNRLYWYRQTLGQGPEFLTYFQNEAQLEKSRLLSDRFSAERPKGSFSTLEIQRTEQGDSAMYLCASSSPGTAPGELFFGEGSRLTVL.

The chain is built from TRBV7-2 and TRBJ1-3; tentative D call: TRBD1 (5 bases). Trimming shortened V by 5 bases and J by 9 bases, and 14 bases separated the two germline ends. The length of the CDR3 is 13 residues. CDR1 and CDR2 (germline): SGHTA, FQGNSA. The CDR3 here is CASSPEQAGTIYF. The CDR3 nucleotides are TGTGCCAGCAGCCCAGAACAGGCGGGCACCATATATTTT.

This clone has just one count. CDR3 nucleotides: TGTGCCAGCGCGGGGGCAGGACTAGCCTACAATGAGCAGTTCTTC. Amino acid sequence: CASAGAGLAYNEQFF. This sequence joins TRBV28 and TRBJ2-1; a weak D match, TRBD2 (7 bases). The CDR3 extends over 15 amino acids. Germline V gene sequence: CDR1 MDHEN, CDR2 SYDVKM. Trimming took 8 bases from V and 2 from J, leaving 16 bases between them.

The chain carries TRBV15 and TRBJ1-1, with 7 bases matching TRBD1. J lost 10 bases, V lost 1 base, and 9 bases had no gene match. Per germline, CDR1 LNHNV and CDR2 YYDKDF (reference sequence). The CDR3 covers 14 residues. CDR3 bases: TGTGCCACCAGCAGAGCCGGGACAGCGTATGGAGCTTTCTTT. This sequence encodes CATSRAGTAYGAFF.

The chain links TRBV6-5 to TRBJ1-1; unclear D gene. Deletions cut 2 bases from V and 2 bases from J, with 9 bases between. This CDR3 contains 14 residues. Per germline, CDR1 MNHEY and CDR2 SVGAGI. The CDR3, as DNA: TGTGCCAGCAGTTACGACCTCCCCAACACTGAAGCTTTCTTT. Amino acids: CASSYDLPNTEAFF.

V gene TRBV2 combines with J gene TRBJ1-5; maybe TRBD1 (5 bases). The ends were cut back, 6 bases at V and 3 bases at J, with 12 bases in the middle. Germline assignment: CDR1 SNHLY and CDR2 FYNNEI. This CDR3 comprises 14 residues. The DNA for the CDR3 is TGTGCCAGCAGAGGGGTGACAGACAATCAGCCCCAGCATTTT. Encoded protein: CASRGVTDNQPQHF.

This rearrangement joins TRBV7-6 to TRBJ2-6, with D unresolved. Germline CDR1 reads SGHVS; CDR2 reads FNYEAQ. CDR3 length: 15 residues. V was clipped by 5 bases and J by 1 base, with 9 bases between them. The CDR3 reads CASSRDGSGANVLTF. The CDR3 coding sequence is TGTGCCAGCAGCCGAGATGGATCTGGGGCCAACGTCCTGACTTTC.

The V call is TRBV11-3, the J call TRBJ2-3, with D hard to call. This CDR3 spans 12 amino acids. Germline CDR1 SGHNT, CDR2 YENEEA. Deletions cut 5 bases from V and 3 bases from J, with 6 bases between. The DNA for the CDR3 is TGTGCCAGCAGCCCACCGACAGATACGCAGTATTTT. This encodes CASSPPTDTQYF. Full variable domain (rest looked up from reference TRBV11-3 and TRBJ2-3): EAGVVQSPRYKIIEKKQPVAFWCNPISGHNTLYWYLQNLGQGPELLIRYENEEAVDDSQLPKDRFSAERLKGVDSTLKIQPAELGDSAVYLCASSPPTDTQYFGPGTRLTVL.

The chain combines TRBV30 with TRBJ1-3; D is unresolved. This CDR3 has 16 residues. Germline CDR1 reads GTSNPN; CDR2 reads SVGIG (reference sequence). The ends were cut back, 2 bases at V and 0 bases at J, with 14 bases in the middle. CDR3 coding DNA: TGTGCCTGGAGTCGGGAGCAGCTATTCTCTGGAAACACCATATATTTT. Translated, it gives CAWSREQLFSGNTIYF.

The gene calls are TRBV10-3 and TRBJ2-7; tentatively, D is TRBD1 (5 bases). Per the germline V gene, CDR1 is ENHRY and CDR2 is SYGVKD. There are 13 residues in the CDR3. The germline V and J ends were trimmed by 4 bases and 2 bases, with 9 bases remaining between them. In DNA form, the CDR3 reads TGTGCCATCAGTGCCGACAGCACCTACGAGCAGTACTTC. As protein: CAISADSTYEQYF.

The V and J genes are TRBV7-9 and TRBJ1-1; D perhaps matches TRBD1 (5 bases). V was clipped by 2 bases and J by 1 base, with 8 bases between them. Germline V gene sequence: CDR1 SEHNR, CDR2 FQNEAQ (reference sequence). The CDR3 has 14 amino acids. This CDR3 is CASSLQGRNTEAFF. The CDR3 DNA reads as TGTGCCAGCAGCTTACAGGGAAGGAACACTGAAGCTTTCTTT.